The next 8 T cell receptor beta chains were all read from a single sample in a study of cytomegalovirus exposure and HLA in healthy donors. A multiplex PCR was run with 60 Vbeta primers and 13 Jbeta primers. Repertoires were generated with immunoSEQ multiplex PCR, while TCRdb's copy carries only in-frame clones and drops some. The sample lists about 130,000 clones, about four fifths occurring once. The sample taken for sequencing was PBMCs. All receptors come from a man aged 30-40 years in good health and CMV-seronegative.

The genes are TRBV29-1 and TRBJ2-3; 9 nucleotides line up with TRBD2. The CDR3 runs 16 residues. V gave up 0 bases and J gave up 7 bases; unmatched junction bases: 11. Germline CDR1 SQVTM, CDR2 ANQGSEA. CDR3: CSVEDRQREASYTQYF. DNA for the CDR3: TGCAGCGTTGAAGATCGCCAGCGGGAGGCGAGTTATACGCAGTATTTT.

The genes are TRBV4-2 and TRBJ1-5; possibly TRBD1 for D (6 bases). V was trimmed by 3 bases and J by 4 bases, leaving 10 bases between them. This CDR3 has 14 amino acids. Germline V gene lookup returns CDR1 LGHNA and CDR2 YNFKEQ. This CDR3 reads CASSHRQANQPQHF. DNA of the CDR3: TGTGCCAGCAGCCACCGACAGGCAAATCAGCCCCAGCATTTT.

The rearrangement joins TRBV6-5 to TRBJ2-1, with 10 bases identical to TRBD2. Germline V lookup: CDR1 MNHEY, CDR2 SVGAGI. The CDR3 loop spans 15 amino acids. Trimming removed 5 bases from V and 8 bases from J; junction bases left unmatched: 9. This chain's CDR3 is CASSKRLAGYHEQFF. The CDR3 DNA sequence: TGTGCCAGCAGTAAACGACTAGCGGGTTATCATGAGCAGTTCTTC.

The chain uses TRBV5-8 and TRBJ2-7; TRBD2 might be the D (5 bases). CDR3 length equals 14 residues. V was cut by 3 bases and J by 5 bases, with 15 bases left in between. The V gene's germline CDR1 is SGHTS and CDR2 YDEGEE. CDR3: CASSSVGRRHEQYF. DNA for the CDR3: TGTGCCAGCAGCTCAGTGGGCAGGAGGCACGAGCAGTACTTC.

The V gene is TRBV5-4, the J gene TRBJ1-5; 7 bases agree with TRBD1. Germline loops: CDR1 SGHNT, CDR2 YYREEE (reference sequence). V trimming: 0 bases; J trimming: 8 bases; junction bases outside the gene matches: 2. CDR3 length: 13 amino acids. CDR3 protein: CASSLDRGEPQHF. The CDR3 nucleotides are TGTGCCAGCAGCTTGGACAGGGGAGAGCCCCAGCATTTT.

This clone was seen only a few times. This sequence joins TRBV4-2 and TRBJ2-6, with D possibly being TRBD1 (6 bases). Deletions cut 2 bases from V and 0 bases from J, with 8 bases between. The CDR3 is 16 residues long. CDR1 is LGHNA, CDR2 YNFKEQ, per germline. CDR3 DNA: TGTGCCAGCAGCCAATGGGGGCGCTCTGGGGCCAACGTCCTGACTTTC. Encoded protein: CASSQWGRSGANVLTF.

This clone was picked up one time. The rearrangement joins TRBV4-1 to TRBJ1-1, with D possibly being TRBD1 (5 bases). Germline CDR1 reads MGHRA; CDR2 reads YSYEKL. The length of the CDR3 is 12 residues. V was clipped by 3 bases and J by 8 bases, with 10 bases between them. CDR3 in amino acids: CASSQGGLEAFF. Written as DNA, the CDR3 is TGCGCCAGCAGCCAGGGGGGATTAGAAGCTTTCTTT.

The chain carries TRBV18 and TRBJ2-7; 9 bases align to TRBD2. Germline loops: CDR1 KGHSH, CDR2 LQKENI. Trimming cost V 0 bases and J 1 base; bases outside gene matches: 4. The CDR3 runs to 16 residues. Here the CDR3 DNA reads TGTGCCAGCTCACCACCCGGAACTAGCGGGTCCTACGAGCAGTACTTC. It codes for CASSPPGTSGSYEQYF.